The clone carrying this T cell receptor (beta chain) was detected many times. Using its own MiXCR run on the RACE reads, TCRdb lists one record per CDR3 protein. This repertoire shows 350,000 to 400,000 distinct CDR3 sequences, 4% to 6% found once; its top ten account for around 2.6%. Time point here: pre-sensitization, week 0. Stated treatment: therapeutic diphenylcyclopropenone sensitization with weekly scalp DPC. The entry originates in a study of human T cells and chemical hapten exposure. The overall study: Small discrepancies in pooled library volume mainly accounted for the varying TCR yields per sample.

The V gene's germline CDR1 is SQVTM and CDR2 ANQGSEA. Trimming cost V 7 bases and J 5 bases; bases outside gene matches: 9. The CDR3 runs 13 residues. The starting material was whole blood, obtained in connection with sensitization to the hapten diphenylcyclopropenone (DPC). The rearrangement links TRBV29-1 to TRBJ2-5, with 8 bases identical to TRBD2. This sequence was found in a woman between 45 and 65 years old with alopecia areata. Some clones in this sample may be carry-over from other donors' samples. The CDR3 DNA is TGCAGCGGGATGACTAGCGTTCAGGAGACCCAGTACTTC. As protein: CSGMTSVQETQYF.